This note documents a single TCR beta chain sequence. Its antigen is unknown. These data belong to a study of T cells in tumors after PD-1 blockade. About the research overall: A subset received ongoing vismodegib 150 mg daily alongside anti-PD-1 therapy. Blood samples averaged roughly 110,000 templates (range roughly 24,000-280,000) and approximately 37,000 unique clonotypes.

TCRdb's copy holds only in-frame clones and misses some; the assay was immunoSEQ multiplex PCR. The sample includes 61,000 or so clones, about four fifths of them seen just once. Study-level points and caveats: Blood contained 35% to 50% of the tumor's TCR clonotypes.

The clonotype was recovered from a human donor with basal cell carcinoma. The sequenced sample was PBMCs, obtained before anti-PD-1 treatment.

The CDR3 DNA reads TGTGCCAGCAGCTTAGGACTGGTAAATGAGCAGTTCTTC. Translating gives CASSLGLVNEQFF. This chain uses TRBV7-2 with TRBJ2-1; D not resolved. Germline CDR1 reads SGHTA; CDR2 reads FQGNSA. Trimming stripped 1 base from V and 7 bases from J, with 8 bases between. CDR3 length equals 13 residues.